This T cell receptor beta chain appears in the sequencing data of a study of PD-1 blockade in classical Hodgkin lymphoma (dated by TCRdb to the early 2020s). With regard to the full study: Nivolumab dosing was 3 mg/kg intravenously every 2 weeks, continuing until either disease progression or unacceptable toxicity. The study used TCR beta sequencing and CyTOF to define a peripheral blood immune signature of response to PD-1 blockade in classical Hodgkin lymphoma.

According to the study, the label for this sample's time point signals: cycle 2 day 1 (C2D1) of nivolumab. Relapse after autologous stem cell transplantation had occurred in all trial patients, and cohorts A, B and C were distinguished by prior brentuximab vedotin exposure. The trial cohort included 56 patients with relapsed/refractory classical Hodgkin lymphoma, and each patient had a best overall response of complete response, partial response or progressive disease. Single-agent nivolumab was administered to trial patients in the multi-cohort phase II CheckMate 205 trial. An independent review committee assessed best overall response by applying the 2007 International Working Group response criteria. Trial PBMCs were obtained immediately prior to nivolumab initiation (C1D1) and on therapy at cycle 2 day 1 and cycle 4 day 1. Peripheral blood was collected in 8 mL Vacutainer Cell Preparation Tubes, from which PBMCs were isolated by centrifugation and then cryopreserved.

Including cysteine and phenylalanine, the CDR3 has 18 amino acids. Only CDR3 DNA is held: 54 bases, read in frame from base 1. Germline trimming amounts to 2 bases on V and 6 bases on J, with 12 as the count of junction bases outside the gene matches. The germline V gene encodes CDR1 SNHLY and CDR2 FYNNEI. For this clone: No cognate antigen has been identified for it. Per-nucleotide qualities are absent, and no much larger clonotype sits a single base away.

General study outcomes and caveats: Among trial patients, those achieving complete response had baseline diversity similar to that of newly diagnosed patients, while diversity was significantly lower in partial responders and progressors. The study covered only a single clinical trial cohort, and the causes of the repertoire differences, possibly disease activity or prior therapy, were still not defined. Baseline TCR diversity was reported as lower in newly diagnosed patients than in healthy donors, and lower still in relapsed/refractory patients. By C4D1, a significant rise was seen in CD4+ TCR diversity but not in CD8+ TCR diversity (p=0.0027 vs p=0.16), and the rise was most apparent among complete responders (p=0.02). Lower diversity was seen in patients whose nivolumab began less than 1 year after ASCT, and these patients were left out of later analyses so that immune reconstitution would not confound the results.

The Qiagen DNeasy kit was used to extract genomic DNA both from unsorted PBMCs and from the negatively selected CD4+ and CD8+ fractions. TCR beta CDR3 regions were amplified by immunoSEQ multiplex PCR using primers annealing to V and J segments. Amplification bias was minimized using a synthetic immune receptor repertoire, and residual bias was removed computationally after sequencing. The authors' analysis ran thus. Repertoire diversity was quantified as the Shannon entropy index using custom Python scripts. Unsorted, CD4+ and CD8+ repertoires were analyzed separately, except in combined analyses where CD4+ and CD8+ sequences were merged in silico. Clonal expansion was defined as at least a 2-fold frequency increase after treatment relative to C1D1, with a pseudocount of 0.5 for undetected baseline clones. Clones with 0 or 1 copy at C1D1 were classified as singleton clones, and clones with 2 or more copies were classified as non-singleton clones. By matching protein sequences in sorted samples from the same patient, clones expanded in unsorted samples were annotated as CD4+, CD8+ or unknown. Diversity changes from C1D1 to C4D1 were tested in paired samples using Wilcoxon tests. In its TCRdb copy, this immuneACCESS table keeps in-frame sequences only and misses some clones. Where compared with another copy, unresolved V genes explain less than half of these, and the others have no known cause. V, J and clone size reflect that table, while D and trimming were determined from the DNA. This sample gives about 34,000 clones in total; 76% of them show up just once. Roughly 15% of the sample rests with the top ten.

This material consisted of peripheral blood mononuclear cells (PBMCs), taken before the second cycle of nivolumab. Here the chain combines TRBV2 and TRBJ2-2; 10 bases in the middle match TRBD1. The source of this sequence is a human donor with classical Hodgkin lymphoma. CDR3 loop: CASSESPWTGGRAGELFF. The DNA reads TGTGCCAGCAGTGAATCCCCTTGGACAGGGGGAAGAGCCGGGGAGCTGTTTTTT.